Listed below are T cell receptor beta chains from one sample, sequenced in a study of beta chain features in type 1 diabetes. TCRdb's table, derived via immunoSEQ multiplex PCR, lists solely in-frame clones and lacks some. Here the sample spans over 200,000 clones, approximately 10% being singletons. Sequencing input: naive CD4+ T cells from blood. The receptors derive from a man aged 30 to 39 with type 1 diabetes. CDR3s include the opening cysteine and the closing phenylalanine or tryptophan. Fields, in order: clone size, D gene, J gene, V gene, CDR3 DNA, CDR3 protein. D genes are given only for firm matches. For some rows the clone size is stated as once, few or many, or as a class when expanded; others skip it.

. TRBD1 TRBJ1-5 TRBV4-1 TGCGCCAGCAGCCAAGCCGGGACAGGGGGCAATCAGCCCCAGCATTTT CASSQAGTGGNQPQHF
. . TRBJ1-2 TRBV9 TGTGCCAGCACCCGAGGGTCGCCGGGGGACAACTATGGCTACACCTTC CASTRGSPGDNYGYTF
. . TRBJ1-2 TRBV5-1 TGCGCCAGCAGCTTGGAAGAGGTTGGTGGCTACACCTTC CASSLEEVGGYTF
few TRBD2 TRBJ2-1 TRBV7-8 TGTGCCAGCAGCTTAATGGGTAGCGGGGGTTACAATGAGCAGTTCTTC CASSLMGSGGYNEQFF
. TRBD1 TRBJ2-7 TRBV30 TGTGCCACAAACCGGGACAGGAGTGGCGAGCAGTACTTC CATNRDRSGEQYF
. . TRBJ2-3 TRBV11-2 TGTGCCAGCAGCTTTCGGGGTGTTGGAGATACGCAGTATTTT CASSFRGVGDTQYF
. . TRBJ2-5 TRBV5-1 TGCGCCAGCAGCTTGGTTACAGGACGACAAGAGACCCAGTACTTC CASSLVTGRQETQYF
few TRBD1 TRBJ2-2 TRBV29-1 TGCAGCGCCAAAGACAGGGGGCTAGCCGGGGAGCTGTTTTTT CSAKDRGLAGELFF
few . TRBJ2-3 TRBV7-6 TGTGCCAGCAGCGCTAGTACGGGAGATACGCAGTATTTT CASSASTGDTQYF
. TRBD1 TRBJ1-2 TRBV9 TGTGCCAGCAGCGCGACCGGGACAGGTTTTGTTGGCTACACCTTC CASSATGTGFVGYTF
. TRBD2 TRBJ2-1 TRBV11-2 TGTGCCAGCAGCTCCCTAGCGGGACAGTACAATGAGCAGTTCTTC CASSSLAGQYNEQFF
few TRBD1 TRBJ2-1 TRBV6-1 TGTGCCAGCAGCGACAGGGTTTACAATGAGCAGTTCTTC CASSDRVYNEQFF
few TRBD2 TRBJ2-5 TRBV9 TGTGCCAGCAGCGTCGCCAGCGGGGGGTATAAGGAGACCCAGTACTTC CASSVASGGYKETQYF
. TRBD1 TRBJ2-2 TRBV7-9 TGTGCCAGCAGCTTAGGACAGGGGGCGCCCACCGGGGAGCTGTTTTTT CASSLGQGAPTGELFF
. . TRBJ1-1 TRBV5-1 TGCGCCAGCAGCTTGGTAGGACAGCCGACGGCTTTCTTT CASSLVGQPTAFF
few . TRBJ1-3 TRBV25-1 TGTGCCAGCAGTAAATCGGAAAGGAGTGGAAACACCATATATTTT CASSKSERSGNTIYF
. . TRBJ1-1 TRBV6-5 TGTGCCAGCAGTTACTGGGGGGGTGACGGCACTGAAGCTTTCTTT CASSYWGGDGTEAFF
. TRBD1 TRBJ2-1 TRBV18 TGTGCCAGCTCACCAGTGGGACAGAAGAACAATGAGCAGTTCTTC CASSPVGQKNNEQFF
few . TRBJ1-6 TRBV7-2 TGTGCCAGCAGCCAAAGACAGACTTGGAATTCACCCCTCCACTTT CASSQRQTWNSPLHF
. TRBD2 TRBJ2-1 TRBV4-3 TGCGCCAGCAGCCAAGGTCCTAGCGGGGGGGCTCGCAATGAGCAGTTCTTC CASSQGPSGGARNEQFF
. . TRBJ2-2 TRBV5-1 TGCGCCAGCAGCTTCGGACAGCCATACGGCACCGGGGAGCTGTTTTTT CASSFGQPYGTGELFF
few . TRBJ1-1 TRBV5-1 TGCGCCAGCAGCATGGACGGGAACACTGAAGCTTTCTTT CASSMDGNTEAFF
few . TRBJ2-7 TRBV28 TGTGCCAGCAGAACCCCCCGGGGCTCCTACGAGCAGTACTTC CASRTPRGSYEQYF
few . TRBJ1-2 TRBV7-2 TGTGCCAGCAGCTTTGTTCTTAGATATCGCGGCTACACCTTC CASSFVLRYRGYTF
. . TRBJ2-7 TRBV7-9 TGTGCCAGCAGCCTCGGCAACGGAGACTACGAGCAGTACTTC CASSLGNGDYEQYF
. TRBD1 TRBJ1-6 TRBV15 TGTGCCAAGACAGGGTTAACTCCCCGCTCCTATAATTCACCCCTCCACTTT CAKTGLTPRSYNSPLHF
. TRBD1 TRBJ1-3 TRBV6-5 TGTGCCAGCAGTTACTCCGGGACAGATGGAAACACCATATATTTT CASSYSGTDGNTIYF
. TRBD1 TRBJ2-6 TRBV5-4 TGTGCCAGCAGCTGGACAGGGGCCGGGGCCAACGTCCTGACTTTC CASSWTGAGANVLTF
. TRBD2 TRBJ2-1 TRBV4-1 TGCGCCAGCAGCCATTCGGGACTAGCGGGGGCCAGTAACTACAATGAGCAGTTCTTC CASSHSGLAGASNYNEQFF
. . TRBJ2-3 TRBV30 TGTGCCTGGAGTGTGGGCGGGGCCCGAGATACGCAGTATTTT CAWSVGGARDTQYF
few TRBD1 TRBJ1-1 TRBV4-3 TGCGCCAGCAGCCTCTCCGACAGGGCCAACACTGAAGCTTTCTTT CASSLSDRANTEAFF
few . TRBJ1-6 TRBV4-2 TGTGCCAGCAGCCAAGTGGGGAGGGGGGATAATTCACCCCTCCACTTT CASSQVGRGDNSPLHF
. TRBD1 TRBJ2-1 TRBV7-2 TGTGCCAGCAGCTCGACGACAGGGGGAAGGAAAGGTTACAATGAGCAGTTCTTC CASSSTTGGRKGYNEQFF
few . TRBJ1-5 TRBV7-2 TGTGCCAGCAGCTTACTGAGCAATCAGCCCCAGCATTTT CASSLLSNQPQHF
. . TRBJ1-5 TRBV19 TGTGCCAGTAGTTATTCCAGGAATTATCAGCCCCAGCATTTT CASSYSRNYQPQHF
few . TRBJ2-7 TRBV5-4 TGTGCCAGCAGCCACCCGGACAACTACGAGCAGTACTTC CASSHPDNYEQYF
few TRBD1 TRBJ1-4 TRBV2 TGTGCCAGCAGGGACAGGGGGCGTGAAAAACTGTTTTTT CASRDRGREKLFF
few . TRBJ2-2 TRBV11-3 TGTGCCAGCAGCTTAGCGTATGGGCGGAGGGCCGGGGAGCTGTTTTTT CASSLAYGRRAGELFF
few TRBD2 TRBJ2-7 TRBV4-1 TGCGCCAGCAGCCAAGGCCTCGGGAGGACCTACGAGCAGTACTTC CASSQGLGRTYEQYF
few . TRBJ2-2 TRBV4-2 TGTGCCAGCAGCCCAGTGCAGGCTTCGAACACCGGGGAGCTGTTTTTT CASSPVQASNTGELFF
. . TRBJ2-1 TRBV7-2 TGTGCCAGCAGCTTAGCGTGGTCGGGGAAGCAGTTCTTC CASSLAWSGKQFF
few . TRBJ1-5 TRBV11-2 TGTGCCAGCAGCTTGACAGAATGGCAGCCCCAGCATTTT CASSLTEWQPQHF
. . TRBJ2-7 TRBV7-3 TGTGCCAGCAGCTTAACGGGCAGCTCCTACGAGCAGTACTTC CASSLTGSSYEQYF
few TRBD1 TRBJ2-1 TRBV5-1 TGCGCCAGCAGCTTTCAGGGGGCGTCAGATGAGCAGTTCTTC CASSFQGASDEQFF
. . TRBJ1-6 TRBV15 TGTGCCACCAGCAGCAGGGTAGGATCACCCCTCCACTTT CATSSRVGSPLHF